This T cell receptor (beta chain) was documented in a study of T cells after yellow fever vaccination. General observations from the study: The secondary response was weaker, and its peak arrived faster, on day 5 versus 15. The booster saw the reappearance of most primary-vaccination clones (approximately 97% CD4, about 88% CD8). Highly abundant clonotypes carried over from the bulk population could end up in FACS-sorted repertoires as contaminants.

This clonotype has at least ten counts. Its antigen is still unknown. A universal primer site and UMIs were added as TCR cDNA was made by 5'RACE template switching. Using its own MiXCR run on the 5' RACE reads, TCRdb lists one record per CDR3 protein. The sample holds more than 90,000 distinct CDR3 sequences; about 6.8% are singletons and the top ten take approximately 2.7%. This clonotype was sampled from a man aged 18 to 30 who received the YFV17D yellow fever vaccine. The source was CD4+ T cells sorted from PBMCs, collected roughly 47 days after the first yellow fever vaccination.

The CDR3 here is CASSGSSTGELFF. Here the CDR3 DNA reads TGTGCCAGCAGTGGCAGCAGCACCGGGGAGCTGTTTTTT. The rearrangement links TRBV6-1 to TRBJ2-2, with D hard to call. Per the germline V gene, CDR1 is MNHNS and CDR2 is SASEGT. V was trimmed by 4 bases and J by 4 bases, leaving 7 bases between them. The CDR3 runs 13 residues.